The 17 T cell receptor beta chains below all came from one sample that was sequenced in a study of Ad26.COV2.S vaccination and SARS-CoV-2 variants. Treatment in this sample: roughly 18 received Ad26.COV2.S at low or high dose, single or two shots; about 5 received placebo; per-sample allocation not given. Material that was analyzed had been drawn on day 63 after the first vaccine or placebo injection. Only in-frame clones appear in the TCRdb table, and some are missing; sequencing was by immunoSEQ multiplex PCR. This repertoire shows 240,000 or so clones, 70% to 90% found once; its top ten account for around 10%. This specimen consisted of peripheral blood, obtained in a trial of Ad26.COV2.S vaccine versus placebo. The receptors come from a person between 18 and 60 years old who received the Ad26.COV2.S COVID-19 vaccine or a placebo.

The genes are TRBV10-1 and TRBJ1-1; possibly TRBD1 for D (6 bases). This CDR3 has 15 residues. CDR1 WNHNN and CDR2 SYGVQD come from the germline V gene (reference sequence). V lost 5 bases to trimming and J lost 0 bases, with 13 bases between them. CDR3 bases: TGCGCCAGCAGTCCCAGGGGATTCATGAACACTGAAGCTTTCTTT. As protein: CASSPRGFMNTEAFF.

V usage is TRBV11-2 and J usage is TRBJ1-2, with 7 bases aligning to TRBD1. V was pared by 8 bases and J by 6 bases, with 9 bases of the junction left unmatched. The germline V gene has CDR1 SGHAT and CDR2 FQNNGV. This CDR3 is 13 amino acids long. CDR3 residues: CASARQGRDGYTF. The CDR3 region has the DNA TGTGCCAGCGCACGACAGGGACGAGATGGCTACACCTTC.

V gene TRBV18 combines with J gene TRBJ1-3; 7 nucleotides agree with TRBD1. V was clipped by 3 bases and J by 2 bases; unmatched bases: 10. The germline V gene has CDR1 KGHSH and CDR2 LQKENI. CDR3 length: 17 residues. The CDR3 is CASSPRDRVSTGNTIYF. For the CDR3, the DNA is TGTGCCAGCTCACCCCGAGACAGGGTATCTACTGGAAACACCATATATTTT.

This sequence joins TRBV15 and TRBJ2-1; D not certain. This CDR3 is built from 14 residues. Trimming stripped 4 bases from V and 0 bases from J, with 7 bases between. Germline loops: CDR1 LNHNV, CDR2 YYDKDF (reference sequence). Here the CDR3 DNA reads TGTGCCACCAGCATAGGTTCCTCCTACAATGAGCAGTTCTTC. Protein product: CATSIGSSYNEQFF.

The chain employs TRBV7-9 and TRBJ2-1; D perhaps matches TRBD2 (5 bases). This CDR3 region has 14 residues. Looked up from germline, CDR1 is SEHNR and CDR2 is FQNEAQ (reference sequence). V lost 3 bases and J 7 bases, leaving 13 bases between the germline ends. CDR3 nucleotides: TGTGCCAGCAGCTTGGAGGAAAACCCAAATGAGCAGTTCTTC. Protein: CASSLEENPNEQFF.

The chain has TRBV7-6 and TRBJ1-4, with D perhaps TRBD1 (5 bases). Germline assignment: CDR1 SGHVS and CDR2 FNYEAQ. V lost 5 bases and J lost 2, with 12 bases in between. The CDR3 is made up of 15 amino acids. In DNA form, the CDR3 reads TGTGCCAGCAGCACCTCAGGGACCACTAATGAAAAACTGTTTTTT. Its protein product is CASSTSGTTNEKLFF.

The chain joins TRBV28 to TRBJ1-5; D unresolved. Germline assignment: CDR1 MDHEN and CDR2 SYDVKM. Trimming left V 8 bases short and J 5 bases short, with 25 bases between. This CDR3 region has 17 residues. The CDR3 is CASYTGPGGISHQPQHF. CDR3 in DNA: TGTGCCAGCTATACTGGACCCGGAGGGATAAGTCATCAGCCCCAGCATTTT.

This clone has just one count. The genes are TRBV3-1 (or the pseudogene TRBV3-2) and TRBJ2-1, with 10 nucleotides matching TRBD2. The CDR3 is made up of 17 amino acids. Per the germline V gene, CDR1 is LGHDT and CDR2 is YNNKEL (reference sequence). Trimming took 6 bases from V and 0 from J; bases not matched to a gene: 8. In DNA form, the CDR3 reads TGTGCCAGCAGTTTACTAGCGGGAATATCCTCCTACAATGAGCAGTTCTTC. This sequence encodes CASSLLAGISSYNEQFF.

The CDR3, as DNA: TGTGCCAGTAGTAGAAACCCTGCGGGCTCCTACGAGCAGTACTTC. It translates to CASSRNPAGSYEQYF. The J gene is TRBJ2-7, the V gene TRBV19, with D possibly being TRBD2 (5 bases). The CDR3 covers 15 residues. Germline CDR1 and CDR2: LNHDA and SQIVND (reference sequence). Trimming left V 4 bases short and J 0 bases short, with 13 bases between.

This chain joins TRBV3-1 (or the pseudogene TRBV3-2) and TRBJ1-1; D is ambiguous. Trimming left V 1 base short and J 8 bases short, with 5 bases between. The germline CDR1 and CDR2 sequences are LGHDT and YNNKEL (reference sequence). This CDR3 comprises 11 residues. The CDR3 nucleotides read TGTGCCAGCAGCCAAGTAGGCGAAGCTTTCTTT. Translating it yields CASSQVGEAFF.

The chain couples TRBV13 to TRBJ2-3; TRBD1 or TRBD2 may be the D gene (5 bases each). There are 13 residues in the CDR3. Germline V lookup: CDR1 PRHDT, CDR2 FYEKMQ (reference sequence). Trimming took off 3 bases at V and 5 bases at J, with 9 bases between the two ends. CDR3 nucleotide sequence: TGTGCCAGCAGCTTGAAGGGGAGAGATACGCAGTATTTT. Encoded protein: CASSLKGRDTQYF. Filled out from reference TRBV13 and TRBJ2-3, the complete variable domain reads AAGVIQSPRHLIKEKRETATLKCYPIPRHDTVYWYQQGPGQDPQFLISFYEKMQSDKGSIPDRFSAQQFSDYHSELNMSSLELGDSALYFCASSLKGRDTQYFGPGTRLTVL.

The rearrangement uses TRBV19 and TRBJ2-7; D unresolved. The CDR3 extends over 13 amino acids. Germline assignment: CDR1 LNHDA and CDR2 SQIVND (reference sequence). V was clipped by 9 bases and J by 1 base, with 13 bases between them. As DNA, the CDR3 is TGTGCCAGCACCCCCGACGGTTCCTACGAGCAGTACTTC. This codes for CASTPDGSYEQYF.

This clone was seen a handful of times. The chain combines TRBV25-1 with TRBJ2-1; tentative D call: TRBD1 (6 bases). V was pared by 4 bases and J by 2 bases, with 15 bases between. CDR3 size: 16 residues. Looked up from germline, CDR1 is MGHDK and CDR2 is SYGVNS. CDR3 nucleotide sequence: TGTGCCAGCAGTGTTACGGGACACTCCGCCTACAATGAGCAGTTCTTC. It codes for CASSVTGHSAYNEQFF.

CDR3 loop: CASSRGDRDTDTQYF. For the CDR3, the DNA is TGTGCCAGTAGTCGTGGGGACAGAGACACAGATACGCAGTATTTT. The rearrangement links TRBV19 to TRBJ2-3; 7 nucleotides align to TRBD1. The junction had 7 bases not matched to a gene; V was cut back by 5 bases and J by 2 bases. The CDR3 has 15 residues. Looked up from germline, CDR1 is LNHDA and CDR2 is SQIVND (reference sequence).

The chain uses TRBV28 and TRBJ2-7; 11 nucleotides line up with TRBD2. The CDR3 has 16 amino acids. V shed 2 bases and J 2 bases; nucleotides not matched to a gene: 5. The germline V gene has CDR1 MDHEN and CDR2 SYDVKM. The CDR3 loop is CASSLKLSGGAYEQYF. The DNA of the CDR3 is TGTGCCAGCAGTTTAAAACTTAGCGGGGGGGCCTACGAGCAGTACTTC.

The gene calls are TRBV6-2 or TRBV6-3 and TRBJ1-5, with D perhaps matching TRBD1 (6 bases). Trimming cost V 4 bases and J 6 bases, with 10 bases left between them. This CDR3 has 13 amino acids. From germline, CDR1 is MNHEY and CDR2 SVGEGT. In DNA, the CDR3 is TGTGCCAGCAGTTTGGAGGGGGGTCAGCCCCAGCATTTT. Its protein product is CASSLEGGQPQHF.

The V call is TRBV7-2, the J call TRBJ1-1; D is unclear. The V gene's germline CDR1 is SGHTA and CDR2 FQGNSA. This CDR3 is built from 14 residues. Trimming removed 2 bases from V and 0 bases from J, with 7 bases in between. The CDR3 nucleotides are TGTGCCAGCAGCTTATACGCCGTGAACACTGAAGCTTTCTTT. It translates to CASSLYAVNTEAFF.